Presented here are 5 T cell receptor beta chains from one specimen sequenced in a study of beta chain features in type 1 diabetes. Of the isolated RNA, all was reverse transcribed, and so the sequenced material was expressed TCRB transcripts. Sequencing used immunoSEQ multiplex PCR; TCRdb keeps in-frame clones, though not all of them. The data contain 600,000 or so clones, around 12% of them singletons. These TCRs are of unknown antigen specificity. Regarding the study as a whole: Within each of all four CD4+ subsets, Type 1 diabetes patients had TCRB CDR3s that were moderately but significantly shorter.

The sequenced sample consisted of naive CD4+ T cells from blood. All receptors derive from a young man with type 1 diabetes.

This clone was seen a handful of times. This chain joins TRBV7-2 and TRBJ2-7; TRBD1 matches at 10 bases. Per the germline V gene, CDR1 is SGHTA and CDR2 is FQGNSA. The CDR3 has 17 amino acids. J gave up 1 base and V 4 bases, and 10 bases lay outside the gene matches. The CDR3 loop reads CASSSQSGQGLSYEQYF. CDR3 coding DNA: TGTGCCAGCAGCTCCCAGTCGGGACAGGGGCTATCCTACGAGCAGTACTTC.

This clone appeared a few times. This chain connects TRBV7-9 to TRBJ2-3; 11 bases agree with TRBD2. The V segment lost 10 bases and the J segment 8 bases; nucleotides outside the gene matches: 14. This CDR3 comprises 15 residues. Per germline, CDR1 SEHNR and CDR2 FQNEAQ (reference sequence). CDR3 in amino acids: CATHETSGAQGTQYF. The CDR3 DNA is TGTGCCACCCACGAGACTAGCGGGGCACAAGGTACGCAGTATTTT.

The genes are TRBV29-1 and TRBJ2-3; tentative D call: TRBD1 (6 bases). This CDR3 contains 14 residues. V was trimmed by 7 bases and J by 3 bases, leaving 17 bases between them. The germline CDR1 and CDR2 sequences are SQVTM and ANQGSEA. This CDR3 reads CSARNGQSTDTQYF. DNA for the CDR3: TGCAGCGCCCGGAACGGACAGTCAACAGATACGCAGTATTTT.

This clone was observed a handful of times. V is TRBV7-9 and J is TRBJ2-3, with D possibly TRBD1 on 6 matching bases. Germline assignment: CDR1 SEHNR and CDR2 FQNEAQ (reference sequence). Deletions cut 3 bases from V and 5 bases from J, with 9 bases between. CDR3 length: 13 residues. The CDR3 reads CASSFSGEDTQYF. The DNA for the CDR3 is TGTGCCAGCAGCTTCTCAGGGGAAGATACGCAGTATTTT.

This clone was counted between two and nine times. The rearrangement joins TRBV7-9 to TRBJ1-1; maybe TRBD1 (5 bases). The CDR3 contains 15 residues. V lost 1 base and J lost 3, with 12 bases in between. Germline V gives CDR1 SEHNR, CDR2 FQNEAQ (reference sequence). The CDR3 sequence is CASSLGVGRYTEAFF. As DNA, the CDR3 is TGTGCCAGCAGCTTAGGGGTGGGACGGTACACTGAAGCTTTCTTT. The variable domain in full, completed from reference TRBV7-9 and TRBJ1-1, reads DTGVSQNPRHKITKRGQNVTFRCDPISEHNRLYWYRQTLGQGPEFLTYFQNEAQLEKSRLLSDRFSAERPKGSFSTLEIQRTEQGDSAMYLCASSLGVGRYTEAFFGQGTRLTVV.